The TCR beta chain described here comes from a study of tumor-infiltrating lymphocytes in primary liver carcinoma (dated by TCRdb to 2016 to 2017). The study in broad terms: Of the five patients, three men and two women aged 30 to 69 years, four had hepatocellular carcinoma and one had combined HCC and intrahepatic cholangiocarcinoma. Tumors of the five patients were stage T1-T3 N0M0 with maximum diameters of roughly 4 to 11 cm. Samples yielded roughly 3.5 to 8 million productive TCRbeta reads; read depth did not differ significantly between tissue types. The study combined TCRbeta repertoire sequencing, expression microarrays and whole-exome sequencing across five regions of each liver tumor, with adjacent normal tissue and blood. A total of approximately 35 specimens from 5 patients underwent TCRbeta repertoire sequencing, comprising around 25 tumor regions, 5 adjacent noncancerous liver tissues and 5 peripheral blood samples. To link TCRbeta repertoire diversity to the local molecular phenotype, the 25 tumor region samples were profiled with Agilent mRNA microarrays. Reproducibility between technical replicate repertoires was high, with correlation coefficients above 0.98 and mean shared-clone rates approximately 0.91.

Without any cell sorting, total RNA and DNA were extracted together from about 19-30 mg of bulk tissue using the AllPrep DNA/RNA mini kit. Between November 2015 and early 2016, about 5 patients in China with histopathologically diagnosed primary liver carcinoma had their tumors surgically resected. At the time of sampling, the patients were treatment-naive and had chronic HBV infection. Each tumor was sampled at five spatially separated regions: the superior, inferior, left-lateral and right-lateral poles and the tumor centre. According to histology, viable tumor cells made up more than 85% of every tumor sample. Each fresh piece of tumor and adjacent tissue was cut in two, with one half stored in RNAlater at -80 degrees C and the other half sent for histology. A note on this clonotype: There is no known antigen for this receptor. One junction end does not reproduce the germline sequence, and a read error may be involved.

Overall study outcomes, separate from this receptor: Only about 8-24% of top clones were present in all five regions of a tumor, suggesting spatial heterogeneity of tumor-infiltrating T cells. Compared with blood, tumors had a significantly larger share of the repertoire taken up by the top 250 clones (p = 0.039). With just four to six patients in the study, the authors point out that the findings should be validated in a larger study. Pairs of tumor regions showed greater repertoire overlap (mean around 36%) than tumor-adjacent pairs (roughly 17%) or tumor-blood pairs (around 15%), which is consistent with antigen-driven expansion. Only the TCR beta chain was sequenced, which likely underestimates true repertoire diversity because unpaired alpha chains were not captured. Since the samples were bulk and unsorted, there was no way to compare CD4+ and CD8+ T cell repertoires.

The germline V gene supplies CDR1 SGHRS and CDR2 YFSETQ. The CDR3 has 14 amino acids, counting the end cysteine and phenylalanine. The only DNA kept is the CDR3, 42 bases in frame from the first base. Using a constant-region primer and ProtoScript II reverse transcriptase, TCRbeta-specific cDNA was reverse-transcribed from approximately 0.55 ug total RNA. The TCRbeta libraries were prepared through three rounds of nested multiplex PCR following a slightly modified ARM-PCR procedure. The first two PCR rounds used multiplex TRBV1-TRBV30 forward primers with a Cbeta reverse primer, each for about 9 cycles. Sample barcodes and Illumina adapters were added in a final 25-cycle PCR with Deep VentR polymerase. Amplicons of 200-500 bp were gel-purified with a QIAquick gel extraction kit before sequencing. TCRbeta amplicons were sequenced on an Illumina HiSeq 2500 with 250-bp paired-end reads. Concerning the study's data processing: Reads were quality-trimmed with Trimmomatic v0.33, and paired reads were merged with FLASH v1.2.11 to recover full CDR3 sequences. V, D and J germline segments were assigned to the rearranged TCRbeta sequences using MiGEC v1.2.1b. Clonotype statistics and Shannon-Wiener diversity indices were computed with VDJtools v1.0.0. To cut down on sampling bias, every analysis after diversity analysis relied on just the 250 most abundant clonotypes from each sample. In-frame beta chains were kept once TCRdb had trimmed the public reads at Q25 with fastp and called clones with MiXCR. Rows matching on CDR3 protein sequence are summarized as one entry with the most common DNA and genes. These V and J calls derive from TCRdb rather than the authors' analysis. This sample gives roughly 100,000 distinct CDR3 sequences in total; around 71% of them show up just once. The top ten hold roughly 12% of the sample.

The sample comprised liver tumor tissue from sampling region 2. The cell subset or site label corresponds to: tumor region T2, inferior pole. The receptor chain draws on TRBV5-1 and TRBJ2-1; TRBD1 is perhaps the D gene, given 5 matching bases. The sequence was obtained from a woman aged 55 to 70 with primary liver carcinoma and hepatitis B virus infection. The nucleotide sequence is TGCGTCAGCAGCTTGGTTTCAGGGTACAATGAGCAGTTCTTC. It specifies CVSSLVSGYNEQFF.